The following is a T cell receptor (beta chain) sequence with its context. No antigen is known for it. The data were taken from a study of identical twins. Study results and caveats: It was out-of-frame TCR alpha sharing in monozygotic twins that models underestimated.

Through template switching, a universal primer site was introduced, and the cDNA contained unique molecular identifiers. One entry per CDR3 protein results from TCRdb running MiXCR on the 5' RACE reads. The sample lists some 320,000 distinct CDR3 sequences; 9% to 15% were seen once. The germline V gene encodes CDR1 DFQATT and CDR2 SNEGSKA (reference sequence). CDR3 length: 12 residues. Deletions cut 5 bases from V and 4 bases from J, with 9 bases between. These data were also filed under a second study, of yellow fever vaccine responses in identical twins.

The sequence came from a woman between 18 and 29 years old in good health. The chain carries TRBV20-1 and TRBJ2-1; a weak D match, TRBD1 (5 bases). Sequencing input: CD8+ T cells sorted from blood. The CDR3 spells CSAATEYNEQFF. CDR3 bases: TGCAGTGCTGCGACAGAGTACAATGAGCAGTTCTTC.